The 20 T cell receptor beta chains below all came from one sample that was sequenced in a study of T cell changes during pregnancy in multiple sclerosis. Sequencing was performed with immunoSEQ multiplex PCR; in TCRdb, only in-frame clones are kept and a portion is missing. Seen here are about 57,000 clones, about 92% observed once, and the top ten hold under 2%. The specimen comprised peripheral blood, sampled after pregnancy. The source is a female donor with multiple sclerosis, enrolled in a pregnancy study.

This rearrangement joins TRBV18 to TRBJ2-2, with D tentatively TRBD2 (7 bases). The V gene lost 2 bases and the J gene lost 0 bases, with 13 bases spanning the gap. There are 17 residues in the CDR3. From germline, CDR1 is KGHSH and CDR2 LQKENI. In DNA, the CDR3 is TGTGCCAGCTCACCAGGGGGCAGCGGGACGAACACCGGGGAGCTGTTTTTT. Amino acid sequence: CASSPGGSGTNTGELFF.

The V gene is TRBV11-3, the J gene TRBJ2-2, with D maybe TRBD1 (6 bases). Trimming cost V 9 bases and J 0 bases, with 14 bases left between them. The CDR3 is 15 amino acids. From germline, CDR1 is SGHNT and CDR2 YENEEA. The CDR3 sequence: CASSGTIANTGELFF. The CDR3, as DNA: TGTGCCAGTTCCGGGACAATCGCGAACACCGGGGAGCTGTTTTTT.

V is TRBV27 and J is TRBJ1-2; 7 bases match TRBD1. Germline V gene lookup returns CDR1 MNHEY and CDR2 SMNVEV (reference sequence). Losses at the gene ends were 3 bases for V and 3 bases for J; bases not matched to a gene: 4. The CDR3 runs to 14 residues. CDR3 in DNA: TGTGCCAGCAGTTTTAGTGGGACAGACTATGGCTACACCTTC. This codes for CASSFSGTDYGYTF.

This chain uses TRBV6-1 with TRBJ2-5, with 7 bases fitting TRBD2. The CDR3 spans 14 residues. Germline CDR1 reads MNHNS; CDR2 reads SASEGT. With 10 bases clipped from V and 5 bases from J, the junction kept 13 bases outside the gene matches. The CDR3 is CATTPGLITETQYF. CDR3 nucleotide sequence: TGTGCCACCACTCCGGGACTAATTACGGAGACCCAGTACTTC.

The V gene is TRBV18, the J gene TRBJ2-1, with 10 bases fitting TRBD2. The V and J ends lost 3 bases and 7 bases, in that order; junction bases with no gene match: 6. This CDR3 contains 15 residues. Per germline, CDR1 KGHSH and CDR2 LQKENI. CDR3 DNA sequence: TGTGCCAGCTCACCCACTAGCGGGATTACAAATGAGCAGTTCTTC. Its protein product is CASSPTSGITNEQFF.

The V call is TRBV28, the J call TRBJ2-7; a weak D match, TRBD1 (5 bases). Looked up from germline, CDR1 is MDHEN and CDR2 is SYDVKM. This CDR3 is built from 13 residues. With 5 bases removed from V and 5 bases from J, the gap between germline ends came to 13 bases. In nucleotides, the CDR3 is TGTGCCAGCAGTGCTCACCCAGGGAACGAGCAGTACTTC. Its protein is CASSAHPGNEQYF.

This clone was found once. The chain has TRBV2 and TRBJ2-5; tentatively, D is TRBD1 (5 bases). With the DNA end fitting TRBJ2-7 better, the J assignment may be wrong. The CDR3 is made up of 14 amino acids. The germline CDR1 and CDR2 sequences are SNHLY and FYNNEI. CDR3 amino acids: CASSEDTLVYEQYF. CDR3 nucleotide sequence: TGTGCCAGCAGTGAGGACACCCTAGTCTACGAGCAGTACTTC.

The V call is TRBV2, the J call TRBJ1-5, with D possibly TRBD1 on 5 matching bases. Germline loops: CDR1 SNHLY, CDR2 FYNNEI. The CDR3 is 16 amino acids. The V end lost 3 bases, the J end lost 4 bases, and 16 bases lay between the germline ends. CDR3 loop: CASSDGGARWNQPQHF. CDR3 nucleotide sequence: TGTGCCAGCAGTGACGGAGGGGCGCGTTGGAATCAGCCCCAGCATTTT.

In this sample, this clone turned up once. At one end the junction does not follow the germline gene, possibly because of a read error. This sequence joins TRBV7-7 and TRBJ2-5, with 10 bases that match TRBD2. The CDR3 is 16 residues long. Looked up from germline, CDR1 is SSHAT and CDR2 is FNYEAQ (reference sequence). CDR3 DNA: TGTGCTAGCAGCTTAGTAGCGGGAGGAAGGCTAGAGACCCAGTACTTC. As protein: CASSLVAGGRLETQYF.

The rearrangement joins TRBV30 to TRBJ2-1; TRBD1 aligns across 9 bases. Germline V lookup: CDR1 GTSNPN, CDR2 SVGIG (reference sequence). V shed 2 bases, J shed 2 bases, and the junction held 7 bases outside the gene matches. This CDR3 region has 16 residues. The CDR3 sequence is CAWSPNDRGTYNEQFF. CDR3 DNA sequence: TGTGCCTGGAGTCCCAACGACAGGGGGACCTACAATGAGCAGTTCTTC.

The genes are TRBV10-3 and TRBJ2-1, with D tentatively TRBD2 (6 bases). Germline values: CDR1 ENHRY, CDR2 SYGVKD. Trimming took off 4 bases at V and 5 bases at J, with 15 bases between the two ends. CDR3 length: 15 amino acids. The DNA for the CDR3 is TGTGCCATCAGTGCCCTAGCGACCCCTGACAATGAGCAGTTCTTC. Protein: CAISALATPDNEQFF.

The V gene is TRBV9, the J gene TRBJ2-1; 11 nucleotides line up with TRBD2. V was clipped by 2 bases and J by 8 bases; unmatched bases: 9. In germline, CDR1 is SGDLS, CDR2 YYNGEE. The CDR3 has 16 amino acids. The CDR3 is CASSVPTSGSKYEQFF. CDR3 nucleotides: TGTGCCAGCAGCGTCCCAACTAGCGGGAGCAAGTATGAGCAGTTCTTC.

The rearrangement joins TRBV5-5 to TRBJ2-7, with a tentative D call TRBD2 (6 bases). Germline-derived CDR1 and CDR2 are SGHKS and YYEKEE (reference sequence). CDR3 size: 17 residues. V shed 0 bases and J shed 3 bases, with 19 bases lying between them. The CDR3 loop reads CASSLALLRDSVYEQYF. Here the CDR3 DNA reads TGTGCCAGCAGCTTGGCCCTACTCCGGGACTCCGTCTACGAGCAGTACTTC.

CDR3 nucleotide sequence: TGTGCCAGTAGTATCGCTAGCGGGAGGGACTCCTACAATGAGCAGTTCTTC. Residues: CASSIASGRDSYNEQFF. The genes are TRBV19 and TRBJ2-1; 12 bases align to TRBD2. V trimming: 3 bases; J trimming: 0 bases; junction bases outside the gene matches: 3. The germline CDR1 and CDR2 sequences are LNHDA and SQIVND (reference sequence). The CDR3 has 17 residues.

The chain has TRBV7-2 and TRBJ2-1; 11 nucleotides align to TRBD2. J lost 3 bases, V lost 5 bases, and 3 bases had no gene match. CDR3 size: 15 residues. Germline values: CDR1 SGHTA, CDR2 FQGNSA. The DNA of the CDR3 is TGTGCCAGCAGCGATACTAGCGGGAGCTACAATGAGCAGTTCTTC. This codes for CASSDTSGSYNEQFF.

The V call is TRBV18, the J call TRBJ2-1, with a tentative D call TRBD2 (6 bases). The CDR3 runs to 18 residues. Trimming shortened V by 1 base and J by 0 bases, and 16 bases separated the two germline ends. Germline V gene lookup returns CDR1 KGHSH and CDR2 LQKENI. DNA of the CDR3: TGTGCCAGCTCACCACTCGACCCCGGGGGAGGCTCCTACAATGAGCAGTTCTTC. Protein sequence: CASSPLDPGGGSYNEQFF.

The chain links TRBV7-2 to TRBJ2-7, with TRBD1 matching over 9 bases. J was trimmed by 4 bases and V by 4 bases; bases with no gene match: 8. CDR3 size: 15 residues. CDR1 and CDR2 (germline): SGHTA, FQGNSA. The CDR3 reads CASSSTGTGLYEQYF. CDR3 coding DNA: TGTGCCAGCAGCTCTACCGGGACAGGGTTATACGAGCAGTACTTC. Together with reference TRBV7-2 and TRBJ2-7, the CDR3 gives the full variable domain: GAGVSQSPSNKVTEKGKDVELRCDPISGHTALYWYRQSLGQGLEFLIYFQGNSAPDKSGLPSDRFSAERTGGSVSTLTIQRTQQEDSAVYLCASSSTGTGLYEQYFGPGTRLTVT.

V is TRBV7-2 and J is TRBJ2-7; 7 nucleotides line up with TRBD2. The CDR3 covers 15 residues. Germline assignment: CDR1 SGHTA and CDR2 FQGNSA. The ends lost 5 bases at V and 0 bases at J; junction bases unmatched: 7. The CDR3 is CASSQTSSHSYEQYF. The CDR3 coding sequence is TGTGCCAGCAGCCAGACTAGCTCCCACTCCTACGAGCAGTACTTC.

Points on this clone: Relative to the germline gene, one junction end is altered; a read error may explain this. This rearrangement joins TRBV29-1 to TRBJ2-7, with D possibly TRBD2 on 6 matching bases. CDR1 SQVTM and CDR2 ANQGSEA come from the germline V gene. The CDR3 is 12 residues long. As DNA, the CDR3 is TGCAGCGTCGAAGCGGAGGGGTACGAGCAGTACTTC. Protein: CSVEAEGYEQYF.

This chain links TRBV29-1 with TRBJ2-5; TRBD2 might be the D (6 bases). Judging by the DNA end, TRBJ2-7 fits better; the J call may be wrong. The CDR3 is 13 amino acids. From germline, CDR1 is SQVTM and CDR2 ANQGSEA. The CDR3 here is CSVEEGGPYEQYF. The CDR3 region has the DNA TGCAGCGTTGAAGAGGGGGGACCCTACGAGCAGTACTTC.